The 8 T cell receptor beta chains in this list originate from one sample, sequenced in a study of regulatory T cells in long-lasting Graves disease. Time point here: newly diagnosed GD, antithyroid drugs for less than 3 months. PBMC-extracted RNA yielded the TCR library. Through Arm-PCR of CDR3 regions and iRepertoire HTBI primers, TCR beta libraries were built. TCRdb re-called the multiplex PCR reads with MiXCR, one entry per CDR3 protein. The data show 530,000 or so distinct CDR3 sequences, with about 16% seen just once and around 12% held by the top ten. The data were also submitted as part of a second study, on T cells in Graves' hyperthyroidism and ophthalmopathy.

The material sequenced was peripheral blood mononuclear cells (PBMCs), taken at new diagnosis, from a patient treated with antithyroid drugs. The source of these receptors is a man in his late teens or twenties with Graves disease.

This clonotype was counted at least ten times. The rearrangement joins TRBV2 to TRBJ1-5; a possible D gene is TRBD1 (5 bases). Germline CDR1 and CDR2: SNHLY and FYNNEI. CDR3 size: 17 residues. Trimming left V 2 bases short and J 0 bases short, with 14 bases between. The CDR3 sequence is CASSESRADASNQPQHF. The CDR3 DNA sequence: TGTGCCAGCAGTGAAAGCAGGGCAGATGCTAGCAATCAGCCCCAGCATTTT.

This clonotype was counted between two and nine times. The V and J genes are TRBV20-1 and TRBJ2-3; 9 bases agree with TRBD2. Germline assignment: CDR1 DFQATT and CDR2 SNEGSKA (reference sequence). V dropped 6 bases and J dropped 4; count of bases not matched to a gene: 8. The CDR3 covers 14 residues. The CDR3 loop reads CSARAGGSADTQYF. CDR3 sequence (DNA): TGCAGTGCGCGAGCGGGAGGTAGCGCAGATACGCAGTATTTT.

The sample holds many counts of this clonotype. The V and J genes are TRBV12-3 or TRBV12-4 and TRBJ2-2, with 7 positions matching TRBD1. J was trimmed by 4 bases and V by 6 bases; bases with no gene match: 8. This CDR3 is built from 15 residues. As DNA, the CDR3 is TGTGCCAGCAGCTTCCAAAGGGGGCCCACCGGGGAGCTGTTTTTT. Its protein product is CASSFQRGPTGELFF.

This clonotype was counted many times. The chain is built from TRBV5-1 and TRBJ2-3; D unresolved. V was shortened by 3 bases and J by 0 bases, with 14 bases between the two germline ends. Germline loops: CDR1 SGHRS, CDR2 YFSETQ. CDR3 length: 16 amino acids. The CDR3 is CASSSQYARSTDTQYF. In nucleotides, the CDR3 is TGCGCCAGCAGCTCTCAGTATGCGCGCAGCACAGATACGCAGTATTTT.

This clonotype was observed a few times. The chain carries TRBV28 and TRBJ1-1; TRBD1 aligns across 8 bases. The CDR3 length is 16 residues. V dropped 3 bases and J dropped 5; count of bases not matched to a gene: 11. Looked up from germline, CDR1 is MDHEN and CDR2 is SYDVKM. DNA of the CDR3: TGTGCCAGCAGTTTTCAACCCTACAGGGGGGATACTGAAGCTTTCTTT. Translated, it gives CASSFQPYRGDTEAFF.

The gene calls are TRBV11-2 and TRBJ2-7; 7 bases align to TRBD1. This CDR3 comprises 16 residues. V shed 1 base and J 4 bases; nucleotides not matched to a gene: 10. Germline loops: CDR1 SGHAT, CDR2 FQNNGV. The CDR3 region has the DNA TGTGCCAGCAGCTTAGGCGGGCGCAGGGGGTTGTACGAGCAGTACTTC. This sequence encodes CASSLGGRRGLYEQYF.

As for this clonotype: This may arise from a read error, as a much more abundant clone is one base away. It is likely a read error, because the conserved phenylalanine at the end of the CDR3 is missing. This chain joins TRBV28 and TRBJ2-1; D unresolved. V was pared by 4 bases and J by 4 bases, with 11 bases between. This CDR3 contains 14 residues. Germline loops: CDR1 MDHEN, CDR2 SYDVKM. In DNA form, the CDR3 reads TGTGCCAGCAGTTGGTTAGGCCAGTACAATGAGCAGTTCCTC. Residues: CASSWLGQYNEQFL.

The J gene is TRBJ2-3, the V gene TRBV6-2 or TRBV6-3; unclear D gene. Trimming cost V 0 bases and J 4 bases, with 14 bases left between them. The CDR3 loop spans 16 amino acids. Looked up from germline, CDR1 is MNHEY and CDR2 is SVGEGT. The CDR3 DNA reads as TGTGCCAGCAGTTACTCGCCTCTATATGACGCAGATACGCAGTATTTT. Its translation: CASSYSPLYDADTQYF.